A selection of T cell receptor beta chains follows, all from one sample in a study of shared clonotypes between healthy human individuals. Some clones are missing from TCRdb's copy, which holds only in-frame ones; the method was immunoSEQ multiplex PCR. Of approximately 2,200,000 clones detected, approximately 94% appear once; the ten largest clones hold roughly 1.7%. Source material: naive CD8+ T cells from PBMCs. All receptors derive from a man in his late teens or twenties in good health. Some clones in this sample may be carry-over from other donors' samples. Each CDR3 is given with its conserved first and last residue. Fields, in order: J gene, D gene, V gene, CDR3 length, clone size, CDR3 protein, CDR3 DNA. A D gene is named only where the DNA matches it firmly. Clone size, where shown, is once, few, many, or a class for clones that have expanded.

J: TRBJ2-7; D: NA; V: TRBV5-5; length: 14; size: NA; CDR3: CASSFEGGSPEQYF; DNA: TGTGCCAGCAGCTTCGAGGGTGGAAGTCCCGAGCAGTACTTC
J: TRBJ2-7; D: NA; V: TRBV5-1; length: 16; size: NA; CDR3: CASYLHGGLGSNEQYF; DNA: TGCGCCAGCTACCTACATGGGGGGCTCGGATCGAACGAGCAGTACTTC
J: TRBJ2-5; D: NA; V: TRBV21-1; length: 18; size: NA; CDR3: CASSKGGQSRPYQETQYF; DNA: TGTGCCAGCAGCAAAGGGGGACAGAGTAGGCCATACCAAGAGACCCAGTACTTC
J: TRBJ2-5; D: NA; V: TRBV5-6; length: 13; size: NA; CDR3: CASTSLQGETQYF; DNA: TGTGCCAGCACCTCCCTCCAGGGGGAGACCCAGTACTTC
J: TRBJ2-1; D: NA; V: TRBV5-4; length: 14; size: NA; CDR3: CASSLGTGQHEQFF; DNA: TGTGCCAGCAGCTTAGGGACCGGTCAACATGAGCAGTTCTTC
J: TRBJ2-3; D: NA; V: TRBV6-5; length: 15; size: NA; CDR3: CASGQPGSSTDTQYF; DNA: TGTGCCAGCGGACAACCAGGGTCCAGCACAGATACGCAGTATTTT
J: TRBJ2-5; D: TRBD2; V: TRBV7-3; length: 16; size: NA; CDR3: CASSLRGGGPQETQYF; DNA: TGTGCCAGCAGCTTACGGGGCGGGGGTCCTCAAGAGACCCAGTACTTC
J: TRBJ2-3; D: NA; V: TRBV9; length: 18; size: NA; CDR3: CASSVGRSLASGPHTQYF; DNA: TGTGCCAGCAGCGTAGGGAGGAGCCTGGCTTCCGGGCCCCATACGCAGTATTTT
J: TRBJ2-2; D: NA; V: TRBV28; length: 11; size: NA; CDR3: CASSPTGELFF; DNA: TGTGCCAGCAGTCCCACCGGGGAGCTGTTTTTT
J: TRBJ2-1; D: TRBD2; V: TRBV5-1; length: 16; size: NA; CDR3: CASSSELAGGPFEQFF; DNA: TGCGCCAGCAGCTCAGAACTAGCGGGAGGGCCATTTGAGCAGTTCTTC
J: TRBJ2-6; D: NA; V: TRBV27; length: 16; size: NA; CDR3: CASSPAPGSGANVLTF; DNA: TGTGCCAGCAGTCCAGCCCCAGGGTCTGGGGCCAACGTCCTGACTTTC
J: TRBJ2-1; D: NA; V: TRBV5-6; length: 11; size: once; CDR3: CASSTGPEQFF; DNA: TGTGCCAGCAGCACGGGACCAGAGCAGTTCTTC
J: TRBJ2-1; D: TRBD2; V: TRBV19; length: 14; size: NA; CDR3: CASSLAGGPNEQFF; DNA: TGTGCCAGTAGTTTAGCGGGAGGACCCAATGAGCAGTTCTTC
J: TRBJ2-1; D: TRBD2; V: TRBV7-9; length: 13; size: NA; CDR3: CASNLAGDGEQFF; DNA: TGTGCCAGCAACCTAGCGGGGGACGGGGAGCAGTTCTTC
J: TRBJ2-5; D: NA; V: TRBV7-6; length: 15; size: NA; CDR3: CASTQARSFQETQYF; DNA: TGTGCCAGCACCCAAGCGAGGAGTTTTCAAGAGACCCAGTACTTC
J: TRBJ2-4; D: NA; V: TRBV4-1; length: 17; size: NA; CDR3: CASSQDRWGELGNIQYF; DNA: TGCGCCAGCAGCCAAGATCGGTGGGGGGAATTGGGGAACATTCAGTACTTC
J: TRBJ2-5; D: TRBD2; V: TRBV4-1; length: 16; size: NA; CDR3: CASSQDRLAGPGTQYF; DNA: TGCGCCAGCAGCCAAGACAGACTAGCGGGCCCCGGGACCCAGTACTTC
J: TRBJ2-7; D: NA; V: TRBV7-9; length: 14; size: NA; CDR3: CASSSWDTTYEQYF; DNA: TGTGCCAGCAGCTCCTGGGACACCACCTACGAGCAGTACTTC
J: TRBJ2-7; D: NA; V: TRBV7-8; length: 16; size: NA; CDR3: CASRHGRVGFEHEQYF; DNA: TGTGCCAGCAGACATGGGAGAGTGGGGTTCGAACACGAGCAGTACTTC
J: TRBJ2-2; D: NA; V: TRBV7-7; length: 17; size: NA; CDR3: CASSPYPKVSGVGELFF; DNA: TGTGCCAGCAGCCCTTATCCCAAGGTATCTGGAGTCGGGGAGCTGTTTTTT
J: TRBJ2-3; D: TRBD2; V: TRBV7-9; length: 15; size: NA; CDR3: CASSPGTSRTDTQYF; DNA: TGTGCCAGCAGCCCGGGGACTAGTCGCACAGATACGCAGTATTTT
J: TRBJ2-2; D: NA; V: TRBV13; length: 15; size: NA; CDR3: CASSLGRARTGELFF; DNA: TGTGCCAGCAGCTTAGGCCGGGCGAGGACCGGGGAGCTGTTTTTT
J: TRBJ2-1; D: NA; V: TRBV10-2; length: 14; size: NA; CDR3: CASLQAVSYNEQFF; DNA: TGCGCCAGCCTCCAAGCGGTCTCCTACAATGAGCAGTTCTTC
J: TRBJ1-2; D: NA; V: TRBV6-6; length: 15; size: NA; CDR3: CASSSPMGRLGGYTF; DNA: TGTGCCAGCAGCTCCCCGATGGGGCGACTCGGTGGCTACACCTTC
J: TRBJ1-2; D: NA; V: TRBV19; length: 11; size: NA; CDR3: CASSSRYGYTF; DNA: TGTGCCAGTAGTTCCCGATATGGCTACACCTTC
J: TRBJ1-5; D: TRBD1; V: TRBV7-8; length: 20; size: NA; CDR3: CASSLAVGTGGFYSNQPQHF; DNA: TGTGCCAGCAGCTTAGCGGTAGGGACAGGGGGATTCTATAGCAATCAGCCCCAGCATTTT
J: TRBJ2-7; D: TRBD1; V: TRBV5-6; length: 16; size: NA; CDR3: CASSLLPTGGAHEQYF; DNA: TGTGCCAGCAGCTTATTGCCCACAGGGGGCGCCCACGAGCAGTACTTC
J: TRBJ1-1; D: TRBD1; V: TRBV27; length: 15; size: NA; CDR3: CASSPRGTGATEAFF; DNA: TGTGCCAGCAGCCCCCGAGGAACAGGGGCCACTGAAGCTTTCTTT
J: TRBJ1-5; D: NA; V: TRBV6-6; length: 15; size: NA; CDR3: CASSWNRQEYQPQHF; DNA: TGTGCCAGCAGCTGGAATCGACAGGAATATCAGCCCCAGCATTTT
J: TRBJ1-4; D: NA; V: TRBV7-9; length: 18; size: once; CDR3: CASSLAGLGGATNEKLFF; DNA: TGTGCCAGCAGCTTAGCGGGGCTGGGAGGGGCAACTAATGAAAAACTGTTTTTT
J: TRBJ1-1; D: NA; V: TRBV2; length: 12; size: NA; CDR3: CASSVGPPEAFF; DNA: TGTGCCAGCAGTGTCGGGCCCCCGGAAGCTTTCTTT